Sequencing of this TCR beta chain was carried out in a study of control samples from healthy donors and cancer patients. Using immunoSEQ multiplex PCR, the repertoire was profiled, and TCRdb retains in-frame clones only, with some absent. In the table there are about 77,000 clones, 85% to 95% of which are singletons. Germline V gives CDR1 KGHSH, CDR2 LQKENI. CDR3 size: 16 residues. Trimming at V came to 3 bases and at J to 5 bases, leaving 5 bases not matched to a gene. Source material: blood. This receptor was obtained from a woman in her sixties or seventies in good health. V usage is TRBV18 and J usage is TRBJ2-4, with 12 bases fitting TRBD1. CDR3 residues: CASSPGTGGGENIQYF. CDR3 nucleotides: TGTGCCAGCTCACCGGGGACAGGGGGCGGTGAAAACATTCAGTACTTC.